One sample yielded the 22 T cell receptor beta chains listed below, sequenced in a study of T-cell memory formation after mild COVID-19 (dated by TCRdb to about 2021). Libraries came from 5' RACE. Sequencer: Illumina NovaSeq 6000. The public reads were reanalyzed by TCRdb: fastp trimming at Q25, MiXCR alignment, in-frame beta chains only. Each CDR3 protein gets just one entry, which takes the most common genes and DNA from the rows behind it. The sample table records under 600,000 distinct CDR3 sequences; less than 25% of these occur just once. The ten largest clones capture 7.5% to 9.5% of the sample. Sequenced input: PBMCs or a T cell subset sorted from them (not recorded which). The receptor set was obtained from an adult woman who had mild COVID-19 (a few samples of this study predate the infection). The sample titles of this study are shuffled in the database, so cell type and time point are left out; the donor was told from shared clones.

This clonotype was counted only a few times. V usage is TRBV7-9 and J usage is TRBJ2-2, with D perhaps matching TRBD1 (5 bases). The V gene's germline CDR1 is SEHNR and CDR2 FQNEAQ (reference sequence). This CDR3 comprises 14 residues. Trimming cost V 4 bases and J 6 bases, with 12 bases left between them. As DNA, the CDR3 is TGTGCCAGCAGCTCGTTCCAGGGCGCCGGGGAGCTGTTTTTT. Translation: CASSSFQGAGELFF.

As concerns this clonotype: An end of the junction does not agree with germline; a read error may underlie this. The rearrangement links TRBV5-4 to TRBJ1-1; 7 nucleotides align to TRBD1. The germline V gene has CDR1 SGHNT and CDR2 YYREEE (reference sequence). The length of the CDR3 is 14 residues. CDR3 sequence: CASRLDTGATEAFF. The CDR3 DNA sequence: TGTGCCAGCAGATTGGACACAGGGGCCACTGAAGCTTTCTTT.

The chain employs TRBV10-3 and TRBJ2-3, with 9 bases lining up with TRBD2. Germline CDR1 reads ENHRY; CDR2 reads SYGVKD. This CDR3 contains 18 residues. Germline trimming cut 7 bases from V and 7 bases from J; bases unmatched to any gene: 21. The CDR3 sequence: CAITDPLLAGSFENTQYF. Written as DNA, the CDR3 is TGTGCCATCACCGATCCCCTTCTAGCGGGGTCCTTCGAAAATACGCAGTATTTT.

This sequence joins TRBV7-9 and TRBJ2-4; a possible D gene is TRBD2 (5 bases). Germline assignment: CDR1 SEHNR and CDR2 FQNEAQ (reference sequence). The CDR3 sequence is 15 residues long. Trimming removed 4 bases from V and 0 bases from J, with 10 bases in between. This chain's CDR3 is CASSSDGLAKNIQYF. The CDR3, as DNA: TGTGCCAGCAGCTCCGACGGACTAGCCAAAAACATTCAGTACTTC.

This chain connects TRBV3-1 to TRBJ1-3; tentative D call: TRBD1 (6 bases). CDR1 is LGHDT and CDR2 is YNNKEL in the germline V gene (reference sequence). Trimming took off 0 bases at V and 11 bases at J, with 14 bases between the two ends. This CDR3 contains 14 residues. DNA of the CDR3: TGTGCCAGCAGCCAAGATACCAGGGGTGGTGCCATATATTTT. Its protein is CASSQDTRGGAIYF.

The CDR3 region has the DNA TGTGCCAGCAGCTCAGGGACAGGGGAGTGGAATGAGCAGTTCTTC. Protein product: CASSSGTGEWNEQFF. The chain carries TRBV5-6 and TRBJ2-1, with 10 nucleotides matching TRBD1. The germline CDR1 and CDR2 sequences are SGHDT and YYEEEE. V lost 3 bases, J lost 7 bases, and 7 bases stayed unmatched. The CDR3 has 15 residues. The full variable domain, its missing parts supplied by reference TRBV5-6 and TRBJ2-1, is DAGVTQSPTHLIKTRGQQVTLRCSPKSGHDTVSWYQQALGQGPQFIFQYYEEEERQRGNFPDRFSGHQFPNYSSELNVNALLLGDSALYLCASSSGTGEWNEQFFGPGTRLTVL.

The genes are TRBV6-5 and TRBJ1-1, with D hard to call. CDR1 and CDR2 from the germline V gene are MNHEY and SVGAGI. The ends were cut back, 6 bases at V and 1 base at J, with 15 bases in the middle. The CDR3 covers 15 residues. In DNA, the CDR3 is TGTGCCAGCAGAACCTACGGAAGGCAGAACACTGAAGCTTTCTTT. Encoded protein: CASRTYGRQNTEAFF.

The gene calls are TRBV5-1 and TRBJ2-5; 10 bases are shared with TRBD2. Germline V CDR1 and CDR2: SGHRS, YFSETQ. There are 15 residues in the CDR3. J gave up 3 bases and V 2 bases, and 4 bases lay outside the gene matches. DNA of the CDR3: TGCGCCAGCAGCTTTTCCAGCGGGGGGGAAGAGACCCAGTACTTC. Protein sequence: CASSFSSGGEETQYF.

Notes on this clonotype: The junction departs from germline at one end; a sequencing error may be responsible. The chain combines TRBV11-2 with TRBJ2-3; no definite D call. Germline values: CDR1 SGHAT, CDR2 FQNNGV. The CDR3 has 12 residues. DNA for the CDR3: TGTGCCTGCAGTTCTAGCACAGATACGCAGTATTTT. It is translated as CACSSSTDTQYF.

The chain employs TRBV7-9 and TRBJ2-3; D not resolved. CDR1 and CDR2 (germline): SEHNR, FQNEAQ (reference sequence). Trimming took 3 bases from V and 7 from J, leaving 2 bases between them. CDR3 length: 10 amino acids. Here the CDR3 reads CASSFNTQYF. In DNA, the CDR3 is TGTGCCAGCAGCTTCAATACGCAGTATTTT.

The chain couples TRBV6-2 or TRBV6-3 to TRBJ2-6; D is perhaps TRBD1 or TRBD2 (5 bases each). V was clipped by 5 bases and J by 0 bases, with 17 bases between them. CDR1 and CDR2 from the germline V gene are MNHEY and SVGEGT. This CDR3 is built from 18 residues. CDR3: CASSQRGNPPSGANVLTF. Here the CDR3 DNA reads TGTGCCAGCAGTCAGAGGGGAAATCCTCCCTCTGGGGCCAACGTCCTGACTTTC.

This clonotype was counted a few times. The chain recombines TRBV7-9 with TRBJ2-1, with 12 bases fitting TRBD1. V was pared by 5 bases and J by 6 bases, with 11 bases of the junction left unmatched. Germline V lookup: CDR1 SEHNR, CDR2 FQNEAQ (reference sequence). The CDR3 loop spans 17 amino acids. For the CDR3, the DNA is TGTGCCAGCAGCGCCCGGGACAGGGGGCTCAAAATCAATGAGCAGTTCTTC. This translates into CASSARDRGLKINEQFF.

This clonotype showed up just a few times. The chain couples TRBV5-1 to TRBJ2-3; D might be TRBD2 (6 bases). The CDR3 is 14 amino acids. Germline V lookup: CDR1 SGHRS, CDR2 YFSETQ. Trimming removed 2 bases from V and 5 bases from J, with 12 bases in between. The CDR3 nucleotides are TGCGCCAGCAGCTTTGGAGGGGATCGAGATACGCAGTATTTT. It codes for CASSFGGDRDTQYF.

V gene TRBV29-1 combines with J gene TRBJ1-1, with D maybe TRBD1 (6 bases). This CDR3 region has 10 residues. Trimming took 7 bases from V and 3 from J, leaving 6 bases between them. Germline CDR1 SQVTM, CDR2 ANQGSEA. CDR3 sequence reads: CSGQDTEAFF. Here the CDR3 DNA reads TGCAGCGGACAGGACACTGAAGCTTTCTTT.

In its sample, this clonotype was seen a few times. The CDR3 reads CATSRGTGNQPQHF. The CDR3 DNA is TGTGCCACCAGCAGAGGCACGGGGAATCAGCCCCAGCATTTT. The rearrangement uses TRBV15 and TRBJ1-5; unclear D gene. Germline loops: CDR1 LNHNV, CDR2 YYDKDF (reference sequence). V lost 1 base and J 4 bases, leaving 8 bases between the germline ends. The CDR3 loop spans 14 amino acids.

V and J are TRBV5-4 and TRBJ1-2, with D tentatively TRBD1 (6 bases). Germline V gives CDR1 SGHNT, CDR2 YYREEE (reference sequence). The V gene lost 3 bases and the J gene lost 0 bases, with 12 bases spanning the gap. The CDR3 runs 15 residues. CDR3 sequence: CASSYPDRPNYGYTF. The CDR3 nucleotides read TGTGCCAGCAGCTACCCGGACAGACCTAACTATGGCTACACCTTC. Based on the CDR3 plus reference TRBV5-4 and TRBJ1-2, the full variable domain is ETGVTQSPTHLIKTRGQQVTLRCSSQSGHNTVSWYQQALGQGPQFIFQYYREEENGRGNFPPRFSGLQFPNYSSELNVNALELDDSALYLCASSYPDRPNYGYTFGSGTRLTVV.

In its sample, this clonotype was seen many times. This rearrangement joins TRBV27 to TRBJ2-3, with D possibly TRBD1 on 6 matching bases. Germline CDR1 reads MNHEY; CDR2 reads SMNVEV (reference sequence). Trimming took 2 bases from V and 2 from J, leaving 8 bases between them. The CDR3 covers 14 residues. The CDR3 spells CASSLGQYTDTQYF. The CDR3 nucleotides are TGTGCCAGCAGTTTAGGACAGTACACAGATACGCAGTATTTT.

This chain uses TRBV5-6 with TRBJ2-1; D gene ambiguous. V was clipped by 0 bases and J by 4 bases, with 11 bases between them. This CDR3 is built from 15 residues. CDR1 and CDR2 from the germline V gene are SGHDT and YYEEEE. CDR3 DNA sequence: TGTGCCAGCAGCTTGGATCCGGAAATTTACAATGAGCAGTTCTTC. It translates to CASSLDPEIYNEQFF.

The J gene is TRBJ1-1, the V gene TRBV7-9; 7 bases match TRBD1. The CDR3 is made up of 13 amino acids. Looked up from germline, CDR1 is SEHNR and CDR2 is FQNEAQ (reference sequence). V was clipped by 5 bases and J by 6 bases; unmatched bases: 6. CDR3 protein: CASSQPTGPEAFF. CDR3 DNA sequence: TGTGCCAGCAGCCAACCGACAGGGCCTGAAGCTTTCTTT.

The chain uses TRBV29-1 and TRBJ1-1; D remains ambiguous. Trimming took off 8 bases at V and 1 base at J, with 8 bases between the two ends. The CDR3 totals 11 residues. Germline values: CDR1 SQVTM, CDR2 ANQGSEA. The CDR3 loop reads CSIPPNTEAFF. CDR3 in DNA: TGCAGCATCCCCCCGAACACTGAAGCTTTCTTT. Full variable domain (missing parts from reference TRBV29-1 and TRBJ1-1): SAVISQKPSRDICQRGTSLTIQCQVDSQVTMMFWYRQQPGQSLTLIATANQGSEATYESGFVIDKFPISRPNLTFSTLTVSNMSPEDSSIYLCSIPPNTEAFFGQGTRLTVV.

In regard to this clonotype: A read error is likely, as this CDR3 ends without the conserved phenylalanine or tryptophan. J is TRBJ1-5 and V is TRBV2; TRBD1 agrees at 11 bases. V shed 6 bases, J shed 0 bases, and the junction held 4 bases outside the gene matches. The germline CDR1 and CDR2 sequences are SNHLY and FYNNEI. The CDR3 contains 16 residues. CDR3 region: CASRGQGDHSNQPQHI. The CDR3 coding sequence is TGTGCCAGCAGGGGACAGGGGGACCATAGCAATCAGCCCCAGCATATT.

CDR3 DNA sequence: TGTACCGTTATGAGCGGTAACTACAATGAGCAGTTCTTC. The encoded protein is CTVMSGNYNEQFF. V is TRBV5-4 and J is TRBJ2-1; D may be TRBD2 (5 bases). CDR1 and CDR2 from the germline V gene are SGHNT and YYREEE (reference sequence). This CDR3 has 13 amino acids.